This TCR beta chain was captured in a study of neurological immune-mediated disorders (dated by TCRdb to the late 2010s). Broadly, across the study: Peripheral blood TCR-beta repertoires from patients with HTLV-I-associated myelopathy (HAM/TSP), patients with multiple sclerosis, and healthy controls were compared in the study using UMI-based sequencing. The 90 to 110 TCR-beta libraries included longitudinal samples, technical triplicates and paired sorted CD4+ and CD8+ T-cell subsets alongside PBMC samples. The cohort was made up of approximately 71 subjects, consisting of around 14 HAM/TSP patients, 34 multiple sclerosis patients and 20 or so healthy controls. Overall study results and their limits: TCR clonal expansion was highest in HAM/TSP patients and lowest in MS patients, with MS patients falling below even healthy controls. Expanded clones from different subjects shared no identical CDR3 amino acid sequences, which suggests that TCR-beta repertoires were private in all groups.

To synthesize cDNA, template-switch 5'RACE was performed with a primer carrying a 10-nucleotide random unique molecular identifier so that each TCR transcript was tagged. Every sequencing run yielded over 160 million TCR-beta sequences covering 15-18 subjects. The RNeasy kit was used for extraction of total RNA. TCR-beta VDJ regions were amplified with primers for the TCR constant region and the 5'RACE anchor, using the KAPA Real-time Library Amplification kit. A first PCR added sample indexes and Illumina adaptors, after which a second PCR increased the library yield. After Ampure bead purification, the roughly 650 bp TCR product was size-selected on a 2% E-gel SizeSelection system. Before pooling, library quality was assessed on a Bioanalyzer, concentration was determined with Qubit, and library quantification was performed with the Kapa Library Quantification kit. An Illumina HiSeq 2500 sequenced the libraries paired-end 2 x 150 bp. To increase sequence diversity, roughly 24-31% phiX was spiked into each library pool. On the authors' methods: The quality-filtered reads were processed with the UMI-based MiGEC pipeline, whose error correction step removed more than 80% of the raw TCR sequences. IMGT germline references were used for aligning VDJ genes, and each clonotype was defined as a unique CDR3 amino acid sequence together with its V-J genes. Clonal expansion, Shannon diversity, and CDR3 relatedness (CalcPairwiseDistances, ClusterSamples) were evaluated with VDJtools, and phylogenetic trees were built with CLCbio workbench. Clones with at least 8 unique UMIs were defined as expanded, with this threshold being based on coefficient-of-variation modelling across technical triplicates. The public reads were run again by TCRdb, first through fastp at Q25 and then through MiXCR, and only productive beta chains were kept. For every CDR3 protein sequence, its rows merge into one entry that carries the most common genes and DNA. The V and J calls shown here were made by TCRdb, not taken from the authors' results. Present in this sample are about 29,000 distinct CDR3 sequences, 9.5% to 13% of which were seen just once. The top ten hold about 5.6% of the sample.

This clonotype showed up many times. Its binding antigen is unknown. No much larger clone is present one base from it, and per-base qualities are unavailable. The healthy controls were volunteers from a blood bank in Maryland, USA. Unsorted PBMC libraries were generated from 2 million PBMCs stored in RNAlater at -80 °C until RNA extraction. PBMCs were separated from peripheral blood using Ficoll-Hypaque density gradient centrifugation and then cryopreserved in liquid nitrogen. The CDR3 runs 15 amino acids, cysteine and phenylalanine included. Kept here is only the CDR3 DNA, which spans 45 bases and is read in frame from base 1. At the junction V is shortened by 4 bases and J by 2 bases, with 14 bases in between. The germline V gene supplies CDR1 KGHSH and CDR2 LQKENI.

The V gene is TRBV18 and the J gene is TRBJ2-5; a tentative D call is TRBD1 (6 bases match). Sequencing was performed on PBMCs. The clonotype comes from a woman aged 55-70 years in good health. The CDR3 is CASSLPGTPQETQYF. Here is the DNA: TGTGCCAGCTCACTTCCCGGGACACCTCAAGAGACCCAGTACTTC.